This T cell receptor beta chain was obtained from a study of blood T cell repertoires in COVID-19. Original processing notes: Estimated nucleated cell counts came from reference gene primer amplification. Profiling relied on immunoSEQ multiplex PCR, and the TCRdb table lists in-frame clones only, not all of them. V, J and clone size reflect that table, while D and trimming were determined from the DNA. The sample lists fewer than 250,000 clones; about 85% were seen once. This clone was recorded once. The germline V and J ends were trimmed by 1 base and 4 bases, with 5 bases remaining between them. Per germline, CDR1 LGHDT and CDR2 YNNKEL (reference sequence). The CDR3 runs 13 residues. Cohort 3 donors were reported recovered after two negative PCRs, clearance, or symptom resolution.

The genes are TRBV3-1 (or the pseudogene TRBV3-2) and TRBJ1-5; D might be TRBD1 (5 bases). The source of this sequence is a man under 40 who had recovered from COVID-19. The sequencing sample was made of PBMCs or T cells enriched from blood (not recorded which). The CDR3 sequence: CASSQGTNQPQHF. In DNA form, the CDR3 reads TGTGCCAGCAGCCAAGGGACAAATCAGCCCCAGCATTTT.